The table lists the clone carrying this T cell receptor (beta chain) with many counts. Its antigen is as yet unknown. This entry comes from a study of T cells in Graves' hyperthyroidism and ophthalmopathy. Study findings and constraints: Most thyroid clonotypes with frequency above 0.001 were detected in blood.

The germline V gene has CDR1 SGHRS and CDR2 YFSETQ. V was clipped by 4 bases and J by 4 bases, with 11 bases between them. CDR3 length equals 14 residues. Amplification of TCR beta CDR3 regions was performed using RNA transcripts as template. Primed by the HTBI set, a first-round RT-PCR was run on the TCR CDR3. TCRdb itself ran the multiplex PCR reads through MiXCR, one entry per CDR3 protein. The profile shows around 190,000 distinct CDR3 sequences, roughly a sixth of them singletons. Disease duration under 2 months; hyperthyroidism patients were aged 18 to 65. Uncontrolled infection, other autoimmune disease, pregnancy or lactation disqualified patients from enrolment. Fresh peripheral blood, under 13 ml, yielded the PBMCs.

The specimen was blood. The chain uses TRBV5-1 and TRBJ2-2; D unclear. The clonotype originates from a woman aged 45-65 years with Graves' hyperthyroidism. The CDR3 DNA reads TGCGCCAGCAGCCTGTTAGCCCTCACCGGGGAGCTGTTTTTT. Its protein product is CASSLLALTGELFF.